Below are 20 T cell receptor beta chains sequenced from a single sample in a study of regulatory T cells in long-lasting Graves disease. Construction of the TCR beta libraries employed iRepertoire HTBI primers in conjunction with Arm-PCR of CDR3 regions. Each CDR3 protein is one row after TCRdb ran MiXCR on the multiplex PCR reads. This table holds 300,000 to 400,000 distinct CDR3 sequences, around a sixth found once. Time point here: newly diagnosed GD, antithyroid drugs for less than 3 months. RNA from PBMCs was the source of the TCR library. The sample was peripheral blood mononuclear cells (PBMCs), taken at new diagnosis, from a patient treated with antithyroid drugs. These receptors originate from a female donor with Graves disease.

The CDR3 bases are TGTGCCAGCAGCTATTTAAGGGCTTTCCAAGAGACCCAGTACTTC. Amino acids: CASSYLRAFQETQYF. This chain joins TRBV7-2 and TRBJ2-5, with D unresolved. V shed 4 bases and J shed 1 base, with 13 bases lying between them. Per germline, CDR1 SGHTA and CDR2 FQGNSA. The CDR3 spans 15 residues.

The chain has TRBV19 and TRBJ1-5; D call uncertain. Trimming shortened V by 9 bases and J by 3 bases, and 15 bases separated the two germline ends. The CDR3 is made up of 14 amino acids. The germline CDR1 and CDR2 sequences are LNHDA and SQIVND (reference sequence). This CDR3 is CASRYWASNQPQHF. CDR3 bases: TGTGCCAGCCGTTATTGGGCCTCCAATCAGCCCCAGCATTTT.

This clonotype was detected many times. This rearrangement joins TRBV7-3 to TRBJ2-3, with a tentative D call TRBD1 (5 bases). CDR3 size: 15 residues. The germline V and J ends were trimmed by 5 bases and 5 bases, with 17 bases remaining between them. Germline-derived CDR1 and CDR2 are SGHTA and FQGTGA. In DNA form, the CDR3 reads TGTGCCAGCAGCGCAGGGCTGGGATTGAGAGATACGCAGTATTTT. This encodes CASSAGLGLRDTQYF.

The sample holds many counts of this clonotype. The chain couples TRBV11-2 to TRBJ2-5, with D hard to call. The ends were cut back, 2 bases at V and 3 bases at J, with 10 bases in the middle. CDR3 size: 14 residues. Germline V lookup: CDR1 SGHAT, CDR2 FQNNGV. Written as DNA, the CDR3 is TGTGCCAGCAGCTTATTAGTAACAGAAGAGACCCAGTACTTC. Its protein is CASSLLVTEETQYF.

The sample holds many counts of this clonotype. The chain has TRBV4-3 and TRBJ1-6; the match to TRBD1 covers 8 bases. The ends lost 4 bases at V and 8 bases at J; junction bases unmatched: 7. This CDR3 is 15 amino acids long. Germline values: CDR1 LGHNA, CDR2 YSLEER. CDR3 sequence (DNA): TGCGCCAGCAGCCGGGAACGGACAGGGTATTCACCCCTCCACTTT. It specifies CASSRERTGYSPLHF.

This clonotype was counted at least ten times. V and J are TRBV5-1 and TRBJ1-2; D remains ambiguous. This CDR3 comprises 14 residues. CDR1 and CDR2 (germline): SGHRS, YFSETQ. V lost 0 bases and J 3 bases, leaving 9 bases between the germline ends. For the CDR3, the DNA is TGCGCCAGCAGCTTGGCCCCTAGCGACTATGGCTACACCTTC. Protein product: CASSLAPSDYGYTF.

This clonotype was seen at least ten times. The chain employs TRBV28 and TRBJ1-4, with TRBD1 matching over 9 bases. In germline, CDR1 is MDHEN, CDR2 SYDVKM. Trimming cost V 2 bases and J 8 bases; bases outside gene matches: 12. This CDR3 region has 17 residues. For the CDR3, the DNA is TGTGCCAGCAGTTTAGGAGAAGTACAGGGGGCGTACGAAAAACTGTTTTTT. Protein: CASSLGEVQGAYEKLFF. Using reference TRBV28 and TRBJ1-4 for the parts outside the CDR3, the full variable domain is DVKVTQSSRYLVKRTGEKVFLECVQDMDHENMFWYRQDPGLGLRLIYFSYDVKMKEKGDIPEGYSVSREKKERFSLILESASTNQTSMYLCASSLGEVQGAYEKLFFGSGTQLSVL.

This clonotype was counted many times. V usage is TRBV12-3 or TRBV12-4 and J usage is TRBJ2-5, with 10 bases matching TRBD2. The CDR3 has 14 residues. The trim removed 6 bases at V and 5 bases at J, leaving 6 bases unmatched. CDR3 bases: TGTGCCAGCAGACCTAGCGGGAGTTGGGAGACCCAGTACTTC. It codes for CASRPSGSWETQYF.

This clonotype appeared many times. The CDR3 loop is CASSQVRDGYTF. CDR3 DNA: TGTGCCAGCAGCCAAGTTCGGGATGGCTACACCTTC. This chain connects TRBV3-1 to TRBJ1-2; D remains ambiguous. V lost 1 base and J 6 bases, leaving 6 bases between the germline ends. The CDR3 contains 12 residues. Germline CDR1 and CDR2: LGHDT and YNNKEL (reference sequence).

The chain links TRBV5-1 to TRBJ1-2; possible D gene TRBD1, 6 bases. This CDR3 has 16 amino acids. Trimming pared 3 bases from V and 0 bases from J, leaving 15 bases between. Per germline, CDR1 SGHRS and CDR2 YFSETQ. For the CDR3, the DNA is TGCGCCAGCAGCTCGCCCAGGGGCAGGTCTAACTATGGCTACACCTTC. Amino acid sequence: CASSSPRGRSNYGYTF.

This clonotype was observed at least ten times. The V call is TRBV7-2, the J call TRBJ2-3; a weak D match, TRBD2 (5 bases). The germline V and J ends were trimmed by 5 bases and 5 bases, with 11 bases remaining between them. The CDR3 has 13 residues. CDR1 and CDR2 from the germline V gene are SGHTA and FQGNSA. The CDR3 bases are TGTGCCAGCAGCCGAGCCCGGGGAGATACGCAGTATTTT. It translates to CASSRARGDTQYF.

This clonotype was seen a few times. This rearrangement joins TRBV6-1 to TRBJ2-3; TRBD2 aligns across 8 bases. Trimming cost V 6 bases and J 3 bases; bases outside gene matches: 11. Germline V lookup: CDR1 MNHNS, CDR2 SASEGT. CDR3 size: 16 residues. As DNA, the CDR3 is TGTGCCAGCAGGAGGGCCAAGCGGGGGAATACAGATACGCAGTATTTT. Translated, it gives CASRRAKRGNTDTQYF.

The gene calls are TRBV3-1 and TRBJ2-7; 7 bases are shared with TRBD1. Germline values: CDR1 LGHDT, CDR2 YNNKEL (reference sequence). With 4 bases clipped from V and 3 bases from J, the junction kept 9 bases outside the gene matches. This CDR3 spans 15 amino acids. The CDR3 here is CASSPGQVPYYEQYF. The CDR3 DNA is TGTGCCAGCAGCCCCGGACAGGTCCCCTACTACGAGCAGTACTTC.

Only one count was recorded for this clonotype. The junction departs from germline at one end; a sequencing error may be responsible. The V gene is TRBV7-2, the J gene TRBJ2-2; 8 nucleotides match TRBD1. The CDR3 totals 18 residues. The germline CDR1 and CDR2 sequences are SGHTA and FQGNSA. The CDR3 DNA is TGCGCCAGCAGCCAGCTAAAGGGGCCAGGGGGCGCGGGCGGGGAGCTGTTTTTT. Translation: CASSQLKGPGGAGGELFF.

The J gene is TRBJ2-3, the V gene TRBV11-2, with 9 bases aligning to TRBD1. CDR1 is SGHAT and CDR2 is FQNNGV in the germline V gene. The CDR3 extends over 17 amino acids. The trim removed 5 bases at V and 4 bases at J, leaving 13 bases unmatched. The CDR3 loop reads CASSQDPDRGESDTQYF. The DNA for the CDR3 is TGTGCCAGCAGCCAAGACCCGGACAGGGGAGAGTCAGATACGCAGTATTTT.

The chain links TRBV27 to TRBJ2-5, with 7 bases fitting TRBD1. Germline-derived CDR1 and CDR2 are MNHEY and SMNVEV (reference sequence). The length of the CDR3 is 14 residues. The V and J ends lost 4 bases and 1 base, in that order; junction bases with no gene match: 3. CDR3: CASSSEGAQETQYF. The CDR3 nucleotides are TGTGCCAGCAGTTCTGAGGGGGCCCAAGAGACCCAGTACTTC.

This clonotype was counted ten times or more. This chain uses TRBV9 with TRBJ2-5, with 10 bases lining up with TRBD1. Trimming cost V 3 bases and J 6 bases; bases outside gene matches: 17. CDR1 is SGDLS, CDR2 YYNGEE, per germline. The CDR3 runs to 18 residues. CDR3 DNA sequence: TGTGCCAGCAGCGCGGGGTCTCCGGGACAGGGGATTAGGAAGACCCAGTACTTC. Encoded protein: CASSAGSPGQGIRKTQYF.

This clonotype was observed many times. The CDR3 DNA follows: TGTGCCAGCAGCCGAGGAGGCCGGGAGTCCGGGGAGCTGTTTTTT. This encodes CASSRGGRESGELFF. The rearrangement joins TRBV5-6 to TRBJ2-2; maybe TRBD2 (6 bases). Trimming removed 4 bases from V and 6 bases from J, with 16 bases in between. Germline-derived CDR1 and CDR2 are SGHDT and YYEEEE. CDR3 size: 15 residues.

This sequence joins TRBV5-1 and TRBJ1-4; no clear D gene. The CDR3 runs to 13 residues. The germline V and J ends were trimmed by 4 bases and 8 bases, with 12 bases remaining between them. Germline V lookup: CDR1 SGHRS, CDR2 YFSETQ. CDR3 DNA: TGCGCCAGCAGCCCAATAGACGGGGAAAAACTGTTTTTT. It codes for CASSPIDGEKLFF.

This clonotype has only one observation. This is likely an artifact of a read error, given a far larger clone one base away. V is TRBV27 and J is TRBJ1-1; the D gene is possibly TRBD1 (5 bases). V lost 5 bases, J lost 7 bases, and 14 bases lay in between. Germline assignment: CDR1 MNHEY and CDR2 SMNVEV (reference sequence). The CDR3 length is 13 residues. The CDR3 nucleotides are TGTGCCAGCAGTGACTACAGGAAGGGTGAAGCTTTCTTT. Translating gives CASSDYRKGEAFF.